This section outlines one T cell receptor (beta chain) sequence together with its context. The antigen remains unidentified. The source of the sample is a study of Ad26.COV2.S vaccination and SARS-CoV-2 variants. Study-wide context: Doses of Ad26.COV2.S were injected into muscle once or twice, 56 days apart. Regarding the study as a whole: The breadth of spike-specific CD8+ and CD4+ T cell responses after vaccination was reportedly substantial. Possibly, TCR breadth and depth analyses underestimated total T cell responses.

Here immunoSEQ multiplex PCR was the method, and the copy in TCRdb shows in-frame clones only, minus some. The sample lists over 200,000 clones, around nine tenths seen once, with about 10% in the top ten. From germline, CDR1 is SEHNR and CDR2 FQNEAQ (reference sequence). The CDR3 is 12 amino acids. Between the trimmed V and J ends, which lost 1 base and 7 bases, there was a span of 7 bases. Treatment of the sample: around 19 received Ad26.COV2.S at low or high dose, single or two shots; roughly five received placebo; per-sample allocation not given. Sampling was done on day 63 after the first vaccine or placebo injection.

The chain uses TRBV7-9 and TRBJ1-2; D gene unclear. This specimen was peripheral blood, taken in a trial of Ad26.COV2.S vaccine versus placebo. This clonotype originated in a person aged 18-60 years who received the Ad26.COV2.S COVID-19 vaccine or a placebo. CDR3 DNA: TGTGCCAGCAGCTTAGTGTGGGGTGGCTACACCTTC. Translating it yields CASSLVWGGYTF.